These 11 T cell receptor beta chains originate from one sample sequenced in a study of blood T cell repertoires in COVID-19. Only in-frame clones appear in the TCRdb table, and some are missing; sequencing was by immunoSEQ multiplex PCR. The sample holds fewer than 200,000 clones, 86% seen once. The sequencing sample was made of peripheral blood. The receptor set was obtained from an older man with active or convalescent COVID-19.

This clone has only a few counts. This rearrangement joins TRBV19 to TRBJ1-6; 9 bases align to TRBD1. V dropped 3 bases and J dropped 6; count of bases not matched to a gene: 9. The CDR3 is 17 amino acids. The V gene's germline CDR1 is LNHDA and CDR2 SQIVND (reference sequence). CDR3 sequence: CASSIGDRDKPNSPLHF. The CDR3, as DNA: TGTGCCAGTAGTATCGGGGACAGGGATAAGCCTAATTCACCCCTCCACTTT.

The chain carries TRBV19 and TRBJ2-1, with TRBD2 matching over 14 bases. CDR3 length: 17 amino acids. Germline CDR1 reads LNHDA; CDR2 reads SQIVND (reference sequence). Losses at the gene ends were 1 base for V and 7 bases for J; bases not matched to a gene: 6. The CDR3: CASSIGGTSGRRNEQFF. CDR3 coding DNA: TGTGCCAGTAGTATAGGGGGGACTAGCGGGAGAAGGAATGAGCAGTTCTTC. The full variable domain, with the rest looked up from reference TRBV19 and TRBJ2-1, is DGGITQSPKYLFRKEGQNVTLSCEQNLNHDAMYWYRQDPGQGLRLIYYSQIVNDFQKGDIAEGYSVSREKKESFPLTVTSAQKNPTAFYLCASSIGGTSGRRNEQFFGPGTRLTVL.

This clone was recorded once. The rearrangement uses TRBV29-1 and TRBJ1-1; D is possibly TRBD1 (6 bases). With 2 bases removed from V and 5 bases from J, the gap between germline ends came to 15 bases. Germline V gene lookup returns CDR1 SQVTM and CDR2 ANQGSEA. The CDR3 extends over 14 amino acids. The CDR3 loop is CSVETPFRGTEAFF. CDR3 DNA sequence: TGCAGCGTTGAAACCCCATTCAGGGGTACTGAAGCTTTCTTT.

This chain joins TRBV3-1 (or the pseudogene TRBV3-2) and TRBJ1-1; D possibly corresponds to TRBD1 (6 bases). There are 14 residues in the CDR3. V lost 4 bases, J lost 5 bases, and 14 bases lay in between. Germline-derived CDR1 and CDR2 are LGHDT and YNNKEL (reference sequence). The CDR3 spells CASSRMDSSTEAFF. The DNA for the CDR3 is TGTGCCAGCAGCCGAATGGACAGTAGTACTGAAGCTTTCTTT.

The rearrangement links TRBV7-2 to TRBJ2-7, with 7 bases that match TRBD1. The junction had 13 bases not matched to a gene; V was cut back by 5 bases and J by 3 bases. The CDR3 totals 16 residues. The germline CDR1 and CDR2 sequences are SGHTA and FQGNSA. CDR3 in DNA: TGTGCCAGCAGCGCCCGGACAGGAGGAAAAATCTACGAGCAGTACTTC. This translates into CASSARTGGKIYEQYF.

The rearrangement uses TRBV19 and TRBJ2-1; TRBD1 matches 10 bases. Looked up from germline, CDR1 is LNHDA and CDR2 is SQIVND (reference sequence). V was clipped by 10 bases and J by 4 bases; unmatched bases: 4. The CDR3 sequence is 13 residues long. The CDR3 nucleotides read TGTGCCACGGGGACAGGGGTTTACAATGAGCAGTTCTTC. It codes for CATGTGVYNEQFF. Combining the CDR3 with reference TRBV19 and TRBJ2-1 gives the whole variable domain DGGITQSPKYLFRKEGQNVTLSCEQNLNHDAMYWYRQDPGQGLRLIYYSQIVNDFQKGDIAEGYSVSREKKESFPLTVTSAQKNPTAFYLCATGTGVYNEQFFGPGTRLTVL.

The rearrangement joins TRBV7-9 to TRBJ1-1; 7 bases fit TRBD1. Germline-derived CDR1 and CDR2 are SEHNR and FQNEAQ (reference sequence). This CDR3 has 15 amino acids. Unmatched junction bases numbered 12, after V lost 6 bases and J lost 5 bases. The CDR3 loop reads CASSHEGRGLTEAFF. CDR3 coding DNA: TGTGCCAGCAGTCATGAGGGCAGGGGGTTGACTGAAGCTTTCTTT.

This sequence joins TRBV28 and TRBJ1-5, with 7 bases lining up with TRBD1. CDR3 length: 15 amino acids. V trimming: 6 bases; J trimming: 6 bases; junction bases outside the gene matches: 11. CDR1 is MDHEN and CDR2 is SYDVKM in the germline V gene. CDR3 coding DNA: TGTGCCAGCAGATCGCCAGGGGGTTCAGTTCAGCCCCAGCATTTT. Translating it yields CASRSPGGSVQPQHF.

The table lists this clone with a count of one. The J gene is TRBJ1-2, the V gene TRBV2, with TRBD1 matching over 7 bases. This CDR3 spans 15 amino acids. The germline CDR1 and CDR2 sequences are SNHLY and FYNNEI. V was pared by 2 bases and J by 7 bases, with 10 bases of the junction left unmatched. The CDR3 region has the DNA TGTGCCAGCAGTGAACGTCGTCAGGGGGTTGGTGGCTACACCTTC. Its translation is CASSERRQGVGGYTF.

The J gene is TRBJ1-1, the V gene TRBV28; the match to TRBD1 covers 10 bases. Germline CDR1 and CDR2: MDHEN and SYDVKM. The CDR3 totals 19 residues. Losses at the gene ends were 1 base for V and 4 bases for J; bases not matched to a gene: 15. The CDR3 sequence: CASSLYMSPTGGESTEAFF. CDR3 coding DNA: TGTGCCAGCAGTTTATATATGTCGCCGACAGGGGGCGAGAGCACTGAAGCTTTCTTT. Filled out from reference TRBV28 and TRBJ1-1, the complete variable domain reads DVKVTQSSRYLVKRTGEKVFLECVQDMDHENMFWYRQDPGLGLRLIYFSYDVKMKEKGDIPEGYSVSREKKERFSLILESASTNQTSMYLCASSLYMSPTGGESTEAFFGQGTRLTVV.

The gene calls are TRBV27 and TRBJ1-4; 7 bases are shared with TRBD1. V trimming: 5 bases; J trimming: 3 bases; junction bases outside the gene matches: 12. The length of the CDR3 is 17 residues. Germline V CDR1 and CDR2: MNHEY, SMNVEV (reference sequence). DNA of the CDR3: TGTGCCAGCAGTACCCGGACAGGCAATCAAGCTAATGAAAAACTGTTTTTT. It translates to CASSTRTGNQANEKLFF.